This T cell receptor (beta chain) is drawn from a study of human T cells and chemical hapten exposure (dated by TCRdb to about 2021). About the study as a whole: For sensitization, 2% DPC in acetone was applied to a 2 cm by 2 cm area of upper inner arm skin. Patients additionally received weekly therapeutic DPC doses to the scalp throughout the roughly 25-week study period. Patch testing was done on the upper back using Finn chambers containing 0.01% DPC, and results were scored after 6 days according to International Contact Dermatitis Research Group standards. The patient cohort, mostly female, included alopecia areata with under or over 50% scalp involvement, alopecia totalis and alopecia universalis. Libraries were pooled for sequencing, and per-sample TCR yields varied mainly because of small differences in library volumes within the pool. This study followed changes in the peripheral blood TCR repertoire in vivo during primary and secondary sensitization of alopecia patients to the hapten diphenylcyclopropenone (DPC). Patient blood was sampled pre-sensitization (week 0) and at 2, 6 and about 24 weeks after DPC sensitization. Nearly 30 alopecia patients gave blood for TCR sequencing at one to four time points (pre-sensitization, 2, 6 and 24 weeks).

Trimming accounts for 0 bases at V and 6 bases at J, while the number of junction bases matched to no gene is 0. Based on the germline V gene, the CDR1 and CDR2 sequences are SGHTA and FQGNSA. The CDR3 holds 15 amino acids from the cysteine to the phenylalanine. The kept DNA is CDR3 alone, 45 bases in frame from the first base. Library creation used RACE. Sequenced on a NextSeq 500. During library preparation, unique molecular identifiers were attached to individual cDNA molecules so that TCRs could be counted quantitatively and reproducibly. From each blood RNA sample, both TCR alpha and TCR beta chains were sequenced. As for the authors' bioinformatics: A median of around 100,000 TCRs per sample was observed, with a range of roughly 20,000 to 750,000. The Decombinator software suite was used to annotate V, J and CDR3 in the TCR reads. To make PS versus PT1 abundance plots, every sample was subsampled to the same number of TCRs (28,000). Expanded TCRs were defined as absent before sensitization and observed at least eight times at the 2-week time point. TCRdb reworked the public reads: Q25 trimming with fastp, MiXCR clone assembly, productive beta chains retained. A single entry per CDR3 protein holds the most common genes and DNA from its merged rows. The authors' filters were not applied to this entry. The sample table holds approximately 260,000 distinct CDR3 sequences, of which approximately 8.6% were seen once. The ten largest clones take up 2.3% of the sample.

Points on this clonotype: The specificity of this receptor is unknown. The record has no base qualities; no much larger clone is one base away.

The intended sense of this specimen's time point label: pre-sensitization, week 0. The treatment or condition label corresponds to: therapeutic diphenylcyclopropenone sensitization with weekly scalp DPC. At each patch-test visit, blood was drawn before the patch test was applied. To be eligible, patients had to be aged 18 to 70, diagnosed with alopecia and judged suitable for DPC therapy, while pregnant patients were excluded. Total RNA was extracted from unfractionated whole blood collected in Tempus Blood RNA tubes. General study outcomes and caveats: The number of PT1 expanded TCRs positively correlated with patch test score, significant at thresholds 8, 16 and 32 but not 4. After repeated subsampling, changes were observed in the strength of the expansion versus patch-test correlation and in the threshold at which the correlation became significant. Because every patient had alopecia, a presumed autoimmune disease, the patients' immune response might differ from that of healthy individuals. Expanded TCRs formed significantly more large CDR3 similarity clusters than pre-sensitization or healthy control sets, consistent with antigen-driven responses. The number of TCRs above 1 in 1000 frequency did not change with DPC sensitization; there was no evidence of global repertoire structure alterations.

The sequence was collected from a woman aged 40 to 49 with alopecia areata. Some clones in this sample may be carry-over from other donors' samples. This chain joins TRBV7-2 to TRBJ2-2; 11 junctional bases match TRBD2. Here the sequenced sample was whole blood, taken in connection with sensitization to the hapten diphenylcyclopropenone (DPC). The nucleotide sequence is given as TGTGCCAGCAGCTTAGCACTAGCGGGAGCCGGGGAGCTGTTTTTT. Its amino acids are CASSLALAGAGELFF.